The 26 T cell receptor beta chains in this list originate from one sample, sequenced in a study of blood T cell repertoires in COVID-19. TCRdb keeps only in-frame clones here, not all; method: immunoSEQ multiplex PCR. Of 250,000 to 350,000 clones listed, about 83% are singletons. Sequenced input: peripheral blood. The receptors were sampled from a woman aged 50 to 60 with acute or convalescent COVID-19.

This clone was observed a handful of times. The chain has TRBV28 and TRBJ1-5; TRBD1 matches 8 bases. The CDR3 consists of 21 residues. Germline CDR1 reads MDHEN; CDR2 reads SYDVKM. V shed 8 bases, J shed 0 bases, and the junction held 24 bases outside the gene matches. DNA for the CDR3: TGTGCCAGCCAATCTCCAACGACCCCGGGACAGGTATACCATAGCAATCAGCCCCAGCATTTT. It specifies CASQSPTTPGQVYHSNQPQHF.

The V gene is TRBV30, the J gene TRBJ2-2; TRBD2 matches at 14 bases. V lost 4 bases, J lost 4 bases, and 8 bases stayed unmatched. This CDR3 spans 17 amino acids. In germline, CDR1 is GTSNPN, CDR2 SVGIG (reference sequence). This chain's CDR3 is CAWNGRLAGGATGELFF. In nucleotides, the CDR3 is TGTGCCTGGAATGGTAGACTAGCGGGAGGGGCCACCGGGGAGCTGTTTTTT. Supplemented by reference TRBV30 and TRBJ2-2, the full variable domain reads SQTIHQWPATLVQPVGSPLSLECTVEGTSNPNLYWYRQAAGRGLQLLFYSVGIGQISSEVPQNLSASRPQDRQFILSSKKLLLSDSGFYLCAWNGRLAGGATGELFFGEGSRLTVL.

The chain joins TRBV7-2 to TRBJ2-2; TRBD2 might be the D (5 bases). The V end was cut by 2 bases, the J end by 1 base, with 8 bases between. CDR1 and CDR2 (germline): SGHTA, FQGNSA. This CDR3 contains 15 residues. CDR3 amino acids: CASSLRGWNTGELFF. The CDR3 DNA follows: TGTGCCAGCAGCTTACGAGGGTGGAACACCGGGGAGCTGTTTTTT.

The CDR3 nucleotides are TGCAGCGCCGGGACAGAGAACACTGAAGCTTTCTTT. Its translation: CSAGTENTEAFF. This chain joins TRBV29-1 and TRBJ1-1; TRBD1 aligns across 7 bases. CDR1 is SQVTM and CDR2 is ANQGSEA in the germline V gene. There are 12 residues in the CDR3. After removal of 7 bases from V and 1 base from J, the junction contained 3 bases not matched to a gene.

V and J are TRBV15 and TRBJ1-2; TRBD1 matches 12 bases. V was clipped by 3 bases and J by 11 bases; unmatched bases: 1. Per the germline V gene, CDR1 is LNHNV and CDR2 is YYDKDF (reference sequence). The CDR3 is 12 residues long. CDR3 in DNA: TGTGCCACCAGCAGGGGACAGGGGGCATACACCTTC. Amino acid sequence: CATSRGQGAYTF.

V usage is TRBV3-1 (or the pseudogene TRBV3-2) and J usage is TRBJ1-6; 9 positions match TRBD1. J gave up 0 bases and V 1 base, and 10 bases lay outside the gene matches. The CDR3 extends over 20 amino acids. Germline CDR1 is LGHDT and CDR2 is YNNKEL (reference sequence). The CDR3 DNA sequence: TGTGCCAGCAGCCAAGGGTACGGGACAGGGTTTAGCTCCTATAATTCACCCCTCCACTTT. Translated: CASSQGYGTGFSSYNSPLHF.

This sequence joins TRBV4-1 and TRBJ1-4, with D possibly being TRBD1 (5 bases). Looked up from germline, CDR1 is MGHRA and CDR2 is YSYEKL. The V gene lost 0 bases and the J gene lost 7 bases, with 15 bases spanning the gap. The CDR3 length is 16 residues. In nucleotides, the CDR3 is TGCGCCAGCAGCCAAGATCCGGGGGTCCTTGGTGAAAAACTGTTTTTT. Translation: CASSQDPGVLGEKLFF.

V gene TRBV7-9 combines with J gene TRBJ2-7; D may be TRBD1 (6 bases). The CDR3 length is 14 residues. V was pared by 2 bases and J by 2 bases, with 10 bases between. CDR1 and CDR2 from the germline V gene are SEHNR and FQNEAQ (reference sequence). In DNA, the CDR3 is TGTGCCAGCAGCTTACGGGACACAACCTACGAGCAGTACTTC. It is translated as CASSLRDTTYEQYF.

This chain connects TRBV18 to TRBJ2-1; no clear D. This CDR3 has 10 residues. Deletions cut 5 bases from V and 9 bases from J, with 5 bases between. Germline V gene sequence: CDR1 KGHSH, CDR2 LQKENI. CDR3 sequence: CASSEVEQFF. CDR3 in DNA: TGTGCCAGCTCAGAGGTTGAGCAGTTCTTC.

The genes are TRBV6-6 and TRBJ2-7, with 7 bases identical to TRBD2. The V gene end was trimmed by 5 bases and the J gene end by 3 bases; junction bases not matched to a gene: 4. CDR1 and CDR2 (germline): MNHNY, SVGAGI (reference sequence). This CDR3 contains 13 residues. Written as DNA, the CDR3 is TGTGCCAGCAGTCGGGAGGTACTCTACGAGCAGTACTTC. This codes for CASSREVLYEQYF.

The genes are TRBV19 and TRBJ2-4; TRBD2 matches at 10 bases. Trimming at V came to 2 bases and at J to 8 bases, leaving 6 bases not matched to a gene. Germline CDR1 reads LNHDA; CDR2 reads SQIVND (reference sequence). The CDR3 extends over 15 amino acids. CDR3 bases: TGTGCCAGTAGTATATCTAGCGGGAGTATGTACATTCAGTACTTC. Protein: CASSISSGSMYIQYF.

The rearrangement links TRBV20-1 to TRBJ2-7, with 12 bases aligning to TRBD2. The V segment lost 3 bases and the J segment 3 bases; nucleotides outside the gene matches: 9. There are 16 residues in the CDR3. Germline CDR1 is DFQATT and CDR2 is SNEGSKA (reference sequence). The CDR3 sequence is CSASRGLLAGGYEQYF. The CDR3 nucleotides are TGCAGTGCTAGTAGAGGATTACTAGCGGGAGGCTACGAGCAGTACTTC.

This chain joins TRBV20-1 and TRBJ1-4; TRBD1 is a possible D gene (5 bases). CDR1 DFQATT and CDR2 SNEGSKA come from the germline V gene (reference sequence). Deletions cut 4 bases from V and 2 bases from J, with 11 bases between. The CDR3 runs 14 residues. The DNA of the CDR3 is TGCAGTGCTACTGAGACAGTTACTAATGAAAAACTGTTTTTT. It yields the protein CSATETVTNEKLFF.

The chain links TRBV23-1 to TRBJ1-2, with 7 bases lining up with TRBD1. TRBV23-1 is marked as an open reading frame, function uncertain. V trimming: 4 bases; J trimming: 0 bases; junction bases outside the gene matches: 5. CDR3 length: 15 amino acids. Here the CDR3 reads CASSRRQGANYGYTF. The CDR3 DNA is TGCGCCAGCAGTCGGCGACAGGGAGCTAACTATGGCTACACCTTC.

This clone was counted a single time. The V gene is TRBV9, the J gene TRBJ2-5, with D perhaps TRBD2 (5 bases). Germline CDR1 and CDR2: SGDLS and YYNGEE. The V and J ends lost 0 bases and 3 bases respectively, with 9 bases between them. The length of the CDR3 is 14 residues. The CDR3 nucleotides are TGTGCCAGCAGCGTAGGTAATAGCGAAGAGACCCAGTACTTC. Amino acids: CASSVGNSEETQYF.

This chain joins TRBV4-3 and TRBJ2-1; tentatively, D is TRBD2 (6 bases). Germline V gene lookup returns CDR1 LGHNA and CDR2 YSLEER. The CDR3 covers 19 residues. V was cut by 4 bases and J by 1 base, with 23 bases left in between. The CDR3 is CASSRVYTGLFYSYNEQFF. The CDR3 bases are TGCGCCAGCAGCCGAGTTTACACGGGACTCTTTTATTCCTACAATGAGCAGTTCTTC.

The genes are TRBV5-1 and TRBJ2-3; TRBD2 matches at 8 bases. J gave up 2 bases and V 3 bases, and 8 bases lay outside the gene matches. The germline gives CDR1 SGHRS, CDR2 YFSETQ. The length of the CDR3 is 16 residues. The CDR3 sequence is CASSWGSGRVTDTQYF. The DNA for the CDR3 is TGCGCCAGCAGCTGGGGGTCCGGGAGGGTCACAGATACGCAGTATTTT.

V is TRBV2 and J is TRBJ2-2; possible D gene TRBD1, 6 bases. Germline V lookup: CDR1 SNHLY, CDR2 FYNNEI. The V end was cut by 7 bases, the J end by 5 bases, with 11 bases between. The CDR3 consists of 13 residues. In DNA, the CDR3 is TGTGCCAGCAACTGGGGGCTAACCGGGGAGCTGTTTTTT. Translated: CASNWGLTGELFF.

This clone was detected a few times. The rearrangement joins TRBV9 to TRBJ2-7, with a tentative D call TRBD1 (6 bases). The CDR3 has 13 amino acids. Looked up from germline, CDR1 is SGDLS and CDR2 is YYNGEE. V was clipped by 5 bases and J by 6 bases, with 15 bases between them. CDR3 in DNA: TGTGCCAGCAGTGCAGGGGATGAACCCGAGCAGTACTTC. This codes for CASSAGDEPEQYF.

The chain uses TRBV28 and TRBJ2-3; D uncertain. The germline gives CDR1 MDHEN, CDR2 SYDVKM. The germline V and J ends were trimmed by 3 bases and 2 bases, with 12 bases remaining between them. The CDR3 has 15 amino acids. The CDR3 sequence: CASSLSQILTDTQYF. CDR3 nucleotides: TGTGCCAGCAGTTTGTCACAGATACTCACAGATACGCAGTATTTT.

The chain links TRBV2 to TRBJ1-4; maybe TRBD1 (6 bases). CDR1 SNHLY and CDR2 FYNNEI come from the germline V gene. V dropped 5 bases and J dropped 6 bases, with 13 bases sitting between them. This CDR3 is built from 14 residues. Here the CDR3 DNA reads TGTGCCAGCAGTAGGACAGAGACCTATGAAAAACTGTTTTTT. Amino acid sequence: CASSRTETYEKLFF.

The chain recombines TRBV5-6 with TRBJ1-1; 7 bases are a match to TRBD1. This CDR3 contains 14 residues. V shed 1 base, J shed 4 bases, and the junction held 4 bases outside the gene matches. Germline V gene data show CDR1 as SGHDT and CDR2 as YYEEEE. The CDR3 nucleotides are TGTGCCAGCAGCTTGAAGGGGGCGGCCACTGAAGCTTTCTTT. Protein sequence: CASSLKGAATEAFF.

In nucleotides, the CDR3 is TGTGCCACCAGTGATCAGTCGCAGGGTTCCTACGAGCAGTACTTC. Its protein is CATSDQSQGSYEQYF. This chain links TRBV24-1 with TRBJ2-7; weak D call: TRBD1 (5 bases). With 3 bases removed from V and 1 base from J, the gap between germline ends came to 12 bases. Germline lookup yields CDR1 KGHDR and CDR2 SFDVKD. This CDR3 is built from 15 residues.

This chain uses TRBV3-1 (or the pseudogene TRBV3-2) with TRBJ1-1; tentatively, D is TRBD1 (5 bases). The germline CDR1 and CDR2 sequences are LGHDT and YNNKEL (reference sequence). CDR3 length equals 14 residues. Trimming pared 3 bases from V and 1 base from J, leaving 9 bases between. The CDR3 sequence is CASSHSDKNTEAFF. In DNA form, the CDR3 reads TGTGCCAGCAGCCATTCGGACAAGAACACTGAAGCTTTCTTT.

The V gene is TRBV2, the J gene TRBJ1-2; D is possibly TRBD1 (6 bases). The CDR3 has 14 amino acids. Germline lookup yields CDR1 SNHLY and CDR2 FYNNEI. V was clipped by 5 bases and J by 4 bases, with 14 bases between them. CDR3 DNA sequence: TGTGCCAGCAGTCAGCCGTCGACAGGCTATGGCTACACCTTC. It encodes CASSQPSTGYGYTF.

The chain links TRBV11-2 to TRBJ2-7; 10 bases align to TRBD1. With 3 bases clipped from V and 3 bases from J, the junction kept 2 bases outside the gene matches. This CDR3 region has 14 residues. The germline gives CDR1 SGHAT, CDR2 FQNNGV. CDR3 sequence (DNA): TGTGCCAGCAGCTTGCGGGACAGGGGCTACGAGCAGTACTTC. It translates to CASSLRDRGYEQYF.